One sample yielded the 18 T cell receptor beta chains listed below, sequenced in a study of T cells in Graves' hyperthyroidism and ophthalmopathy. Amplification targeted TCR beta CDR3 regions from RNA transcripts. The TCR CDR3 was amplified in a first-round RT-PCR using the HTBI primer set. Using its own MiXCR run on the multiplex PCR reads, TCRdb lists one record per CDR3 protein. The sample has over 150,000 distinct CDR3 sequences, 17% seen once. The sample consisted of blood. All receptors derive from a woman aged 45-60 years with Graves' hyperthyroidism.

The CDR3 loop reads CASPITRMQEPQHF. The CDR3 DNA follows: TGTGCCAGCCCTATCACCCGCATGCAGGAGCCCCAGCATTTT. V gene TRBV9 combines with J gene TRBJ1-5, with D unclear. CDR3 length: 14 residues. Trimming cost V 7 bases and J 8 bases, with 19 bases left between them. Per the germline V gene, CDR1 is SGDLS and CDR2 is YYNGEE. Full variable domain (missing parts from reference TRBV9 and TRBJ1-5): DSGVTQTPKHLITATGQRVTLRCSPRSGDLSVYWYQQSLDQGLQFLIQYYNGEERAKGNILERFSAQQFPDLHSELNLSSLELGDSALYFCASPITRMQEPQHFGDGTRLSIL.

This clonotype was detected many times. The rearrangement joins TRBV12-3 or TRBV12-4 to TRBJ2-3, with TRBD2 identical over 11 bases. The V segment lost 3 bases and the J segment 0 bases; nucleotides outside the gene matches: 5. This CDR3 comprises 17 residues. CDR3 amino acids: CASSLLAGGSSTDTQYF. Here the CDR3 DNA reads TGTGCCAGCAGTTTGCTAGCGGGAGGTTCTAGCACAGATACGCAGTATTTT.

This clonotype was counted many times. For the CDR3, the DNA is TGTGCCAGCAGCTCCGACGGGACCTACGAGCAGTACTTC. Encoded protein: CASSSDGTYEQYF. This rearrangement joins TRBV5-8 to TRBJ2-7; D might be TRBD2 (5 bases). The germline V gene has CDR1 SGHTS and CDR2 YDEGEE. V was shortened by 3 bases and J by 2 bases, with 9 bases between the two germline ends. This CDR3 is 13 amino acids long.

This clonotype was found many times. The chain is built from TRBV4-1 and TRBJ2-5, with TRBD2 matching 8 bases. Germline-derived CDR1 and CDR2 are MGHRA and YSYEKL. The V and J ends lost 5 bases and 2 bases, in that order; junction bases with no gene match: 10. This CDR3 spans 16 amino acids. In DNA form, the CDR3 reads TGCGCCAGCAGCAACCCTGGGCGGGAGGCACAAGAGACCCAGTACTTC. Protein sequence: CASSNPGREAQETQYF.

This clonotype was picked up many times. The V gene is TRBV12-3 or TRBV12-4, the J gene TRBJ1-5; 9 nucleotides match TRBD1. CDR3 size: 17 residues. Trimming took 5 bases from V and 1 from J; bases not matched to a gene: 9. The CDR3 loop reads CASSPYGTGTSNQPQHF. DNA for the CDR3: TGTGCCAGCAGTCCCTACGGGACAGGGACCAGCAATCAGCCCCAGCATTTT.

The chain links TRBV30 to TRBJ2-7; TRBD2 might be the D (6 bases). CDR1 is GTSNPN, CDR2 SVGIG, per germline (reference sequence). There are 15 residues in the CDR3. The germline V and J ends were trimmed by 0 bases and 4 bases, with 16 bases remaining between them. CDR3 in DNA: TGTGCCTGGAGTGTCCATCTGCCGGGAGCTTACGAGCAGTACTTC. Protein sequence: CAWSVHLPGAYEQYF.

This clonotype was seen ten or more times. The chain carries TRBV7-2 and TRBJ2-5; D ambiguous. The germline V gene encodes CDR1 SGHTA and CDR2 FQGNSA. The length of the CDR3 is 15 residues. Trimming removed 2 bases at V and 1 base at J, with 11 bases between. CDR3 residues: CASSLNWFAQETQYF. The CDR3 region has the DNA TGTGCCAGCAGCTTAAACTGGTTCGCCCAAGAGACCCAGTACTTC. Full variable domain (remainder filled in from reference TRBV7-2 and TRBJ2-5): GAGVSQSPSNKVTEKGKDVELRCDPISGHTALYWYRQSLGQGLEFLIYFQGNSAPDKSGLPSDRFSAERTGGSVSTLTIQRTQQEDSAVYLCASSLNWFAQETQYFGPGTRLLVL.

This clonotype was counted many times. The chain recombines TRBV20-1 with TRBJ2-1; 8 nucleotides match TRBD1. The CDR3 is 15 residues long. V gave up 6 bases and J gave up 2 bases; unmatched junction bases: 9. Per germline, CDR1 DFQATT and CDR2 SNEGSKA (reference sequence). CDR3 loop: CSATGGSMAYNEQFF. As DNA, the CDR3 is TGCAGTGCCACAGGGGGGAGTATGGCCTACAATGAGCAGTTCTTC.

This clonotype has a count of ten or more. This rearrangement joins TRBV7-8 to TRBJ1-2, with D possibly TRBD1 on 6 matching bases. The CDR3 is made up of 15 amino acids. Germline V gives CDR1 SGHVS, CDR2 FQNEAQ. V lost 5 bases to trimming and J lost 4 bases, with 17 bases between them. CDR3 nucleotides: TGTGCCAGCAGCAGAGCCCGAGACAGGATCTATGGCTACACCTTC. This encodes CASSRARDRIYGYTF.

This clonotype occurred a few times. This chain connects TRBV20-1 to TRBJ2-5; 12 bases map to TRBD2. This CDR3 comprises 17 residues. Germline CDR1 and CDR2: DFQATT and SNEGSKA (reference sequence). The ends lost 4 bases at V and 2 bases at J; junction bases unmatched: 11. The CDR3 loop reads CSATRLAGEDYQETQYF. CDR3 nucleotides: TGCAGTGCTACCAGACTAGCGGGAGAGGATTATCAAGAGACCCAGTACTTC.

This clonotype was observed many times. J is TRBJ2-7 and V is TRBV6-1; no clear D. Trimming pared 11 bases from V and 2 bases from J, leaving 13 bases between. The CDR3 is 12 amino acids. Germline V CDR1 and CDR2: MNHNS, SASEGT. CDR3 coding DNA: TGTGCCTATAAGGACGGTGCCTACGAGCAGTACTTC. Translated, it gives CAYKDGAYEQYF.

Of note for this clonotype: Relative to the germline gene, one junction end is altered; a read error may explain this. The chain is built from TRBV19 and TRBJ1-1, with D maybe TRBD1 (6 bases). Germline CDR1 reads LNHDA; CDR2 reads SQIVND (reference sequence). The CDR3 totals 15 residues. In DNA form, the CDR3 reads TGTGCCAGTAGTCCCCGACTGGGGAGGGACACTGAAGCCTTCTTT. This translates into CASSPRLGRDTEAFF.

This clonotype was observed at least ten times. The chain joins TRBV20-1 to TRBJ1-1; no reliable D call. CDR3 length: 10 amino acids. V lost 6 bases and J lost 4, with 6 bases in between. Germline CDR1 DFQATT, CDR2 SNEGSKA (reference sequence). CDR3 coding DNA: TGCAGTGCCTTGAGCACTGAAGCTTTCTTT. Its protein is CSALSTEAFF.

This clonotype was counted ten times or more. The V call is TRBV11-3, the J call TRBJ1-2, with TRBD1 identical over 8 bases. With 0 bases clipped from V and 3 bases from J, the junction kept 9 bases outside the gene matches. CDR1 and CDR2 (germline): SGHNT, YENEEA. CDR3 length equals 17 residues. The chain's CDR3 is CASSLDNRGSGDYGYTF. The CDR3 DNA is TGTGCCAGCAGCTTAGACAACAGGGGGAGTGGGGACTATGGCTACACCTTC.

This rearrangement joins TRBV20-1 to TRBJ1-6; D unresolved. The CDR3 length is 14 residues. Germline values: CDR1 DFQATT, CDR2 SNEGSKA (reference sequence). Trimming cost V 3 bases and J 7 bases, with 13 bases left between them. CDR3 bases: TGCAGTGCTAGTTTCAGTCTGATCAATTCACCCCTCCACTTT. Its translation: CSASFSLINSPLHF.

The V gene is TRBV6-1, the J gene TRBJ2-3, with D hard to call. The CDR3 loop spans 12 amino acids. Germline CDR1 and CDR2: MNHNS and SASEGT. Trimming took off 7 bases at V and 2 bases at J, with 7 bases between the two ends. The CDR3 nucleotides are TGTGCCAGCAAGAAAAACACAGATACGCAGTATTTT. Translation gives CASKKNTDTQYF.

About this clonotype: One end of the junction is discordant with germline, which a read error may explain. The chain recombines TRBV4-1 with TRBJ1-4; a weak D match, TRBD1 (6 bases). This CDR3 has 18 amino acids. The germline gives CDR1 MGHRA, CDR2 YSYEKL. The CDR3 loop reads CASSQVFQGPRTNEELFF. The CDR3, as DNA: TGCGCCAGCAGCCAAGTCTTCCAGGGGCCGAGGACTAATGAAGAACTGTTTTTT.

This clonotype was detected many times. This chain links TRBV12-3 or TRBV12-4 with TRBJ1-5, with D perhaps matching TRBD1 (5 bases). Trimming removed 6 bases at V and 3 bases at J, with 12 bases between. The CDR3 contains 14 residues. This CDR3 reads CASSRDSNNQPQHF. The CDR3 DNA is TGTGCCAGCAGCCGGGACTCGAACAATCAGCCCCAGCATTTT.